A single sample is the source of the 26 T cell receptor beta chains below, sequenced in a study of graft-versus-host responses after intestinal transplantation. Data came from immunoSEQ multiplex PCR; TCRdb stores just in-frame clones and leaves some out. The data contain some 79,000 clones, 85% to 90% of them singletons. For these TCRs, the target antigens are not known. This specimen was unstimulated CD4+ T cells sorted from spleen or lymph node cells, taken before intestinal transplant. These receptors were collected from a human donor who received an intestinal transplant.

This rearrangement joins TRBV19 to TRBJ1-5; D might be TRBD1 (5 bases). This CDR3 has 15 amino acids. V was pared by 3 bases and J by 8 bases, with 17 bases between. Per germline, CDR1 LNHDA and CDR2 SQIVND (reference sequence). The CDR3 DNA sequence: TGTGCCAGTAGTATTTCCGGCCTCGGAGGGGAGCCCCAGCATTTT. Amino acids: CASSISGLGGEPQHF.

The chain couples TRBV7-2 to TRBJ2-5, with 8 bases aligning to TRBD1. CDR1 and CDR2 (germline): SGHTA, FQGNSA. J lost 5 bases, V lost 6 bases, and 5 bases had no gene match. The CDR3 runs 13 residues. CDR3 in amino acids: CASSSRGRETQYF. CDR3 nucleotide sequence: TGTGCCAGCAGTTCCAGGGGGCGGGAGACCCAGTACTTC.

The V call is TRBV27, the J call TRBJ1-5; D is uncertain. The CDR3 has 15 residues. CDR1 is MNHEY, CDR2 SMNVEV, per germline (reference sequence). V was clipped by 0 bases and J by 4 bases, with 10 bases between them. Here the CDR3 DNA reads TGTGCCAGCAGTTTATCGACGGCGGGAAATCAGCCCCAGCATTTT. Protein: CASSLSTAGNQPQHF.

The V gene is TRBV4-1, the J gene TRBJ2-7; D remains ambiguous. The ends were cut back, 0 bases at V and 0 bases at J, with 9 bases in the middle. CDR3 length: 15 residues. Germline V gene sequence: CDR1 MGHRA, CDR2 YSYEKL. The DNA of the CDR3 is TGCGCCAGCAGCCAAGATCCCCCTAGCTCCTACGAGCAGTACTTC. Amino acid sequence: CASSQDPPSSYEQYF.

This clone was picked up one time. This chain uses TRBV5-4 with TRBJ2-7, with 8 bases fitting TRBD2. The ends lost 4 bases at V and 2 bases at J; junction bases unmatched: 8. The length of the CDR3 is 15 residues. Germline CDR1 SGHNT, CDR2 YYREEE (reference sequence). CDR3 sequence reads: CASSADPAGAYEQYF. The CDR3 DNA reads TGTGCCAGCAGCGCGGATCCAGCGGGAGCCTACGAGCAGTACTTC.

This sequence joins TRBV5-1 and TRBJ1-1; 10 bases fit TRBD1. Trimming cost V 4 bases and J 5 bases; bases outside gene matches: 2. Germline V gives CDR1 SGHRS, CDR2 YFSETQ. This CDR3 has 13 amino acids. The DNA of the CDR3 is TGCGCCAGCAGCCCGGACAGGGGGACTGAAGCTTTCTTT. Residues: CASSPDRGTEAFF.

The chain is built from TRBV7-8 and TRBJ2-7; D perhaps matches TRBD1 (6 bases). The CDR3 totals 14 residues. The germline V and J ends were trimmed by 5 bases and 4 bases, with 15 bases remaining between them. The germline CDR1 and CDR2 sequences are SGHVS and FQNEAQ. CDR3 bases: TGTGCCAGCAGCCTGGATATCCAGGGGTACGAGCAGTACTTC. Translation: CASSLDIQGYEQYF.

V gene TRBV25-1 combines with J gene TRBJ1-4; D may be TRBD1 (6 bases). The CDR3 runs to 15 residues. Germline V lookup: CDR1 MGHDK, CDR2 SYGVNS. Between the trimmed V and J ends, which lost 0 bases and 8 bases, there was a span of 13 bases. CDR3 bases: TGTGCCAGCAGTGAATATCGGGCAGGGGCCGAAAAACTGTTTTTT. It translates to CASSEYRAGAEKLFF.

The V call is TRBV27, the J call TRBJ2-5, with D possibly being TRBD1 (5 bases). The DNA matches TRBJ2-7 better at its end, which makes the J call doubtful. CDR3 length: 13 residues. The germline gives CDR1 MNHEY, CDR2 SMNVEV (reference sequence). The CDR3 DNA reads as TGTGCCAGCAGTTTATCAGGGGCCTACGAGCAGTACTTC. This translates into CASSLSGAYEQYF.

V is TRBV18 and J is TRBJ1-1, with a tentative D call TRBD1 (6 bases). This CDR3 comprises 13 residues. V was trimmed by 3 bases and J by 1 base, leaving 6 bases between them. Looked up from germline, CDR1 is KGHSH and CDR2 is LQKENI. This CDR3 is CASSPRGNTEAFF. As DNA, the CDR3 is TGTGCCAGCTCACCCAGGGGGAACACTGAAGCTTTCTTT. The variable domain in full, with the rest retrieved from reference TRBV18 and TRBJ1-1, is NAGVMQNPRHLVRRRGQEARLRCSPMKGHSHVYWYRQLPEEGLKFMVYLQKENIIDESGMPKERFSAEFPKEGPSILRIQQVVRGDSAAYFCASSPRGNTEAFFGQGTRLTVV.

V is TRBV5-1 and J is TRBJ1-1, with TRBD1 matching over 9 bases. After removal of 0 bases from V and 9 bases from J, the junction contained 6 bases not matched to a gene. The length of the CDR3 is 14 residues. From germline, CDR1 is SGHRS and CDR2 YFSETQ. The CDR3 region is CASSLEGDRDQAFF. The DNA for the CDR3 is TGCGCCAGCAGCTTGGAAGGGGACAGGGACCAAGCTTTCTTT.

The chain combines TRBV15 with TRBJ2-7; TRBD1 agrees at 9 bases. CDR3 length equals 15 residues. Germline V lookup: CDR1 LNHNV, CDR2 YYDKDF (reference sequence). With V trimmed by 1 base and J by 2 bases, 3 bases remained unmatched. CDR3: CATSRAGTGTYEQYF. For the CDR3, the DNA is TGTGCCACCAGCAGAGCCGGGACAGGGACCTACGAGCAGTACTTC.

V usage is TRBV14 and J usage is TRBJ2-5; TRBD2 agrees at 7 bases. J was trimmed by 5 bases and V by 1 base; bases with no gene match: 13. The CDR3 spans 17 residues. Germline loops: CDR1 SGHDN, CDR2 FVKESK. The CDR3, as DNA: TGTGCCAGCAGCCAAGGAGCTGGAGCGGGATTAAGGGAGACCCAGTACTTC. It specifies CASSQGAGAGLRETQYF.

This chain uses TRBV30 with TRBJ2-3, with 9 bases aligning to TRBD1. V was clipped by 4 bases and J by 3 bases; unmatched bases: 11. CDR1 GTSNPN and CDR2 SVGIG come from the germline V gene (reference sequence). The CDR3 runs to 16 residues. Here the CDR3 reads CAWMDPDRGFTDTQYF. CDR3 DNA: TGTGCCTGGATGGACCCGGACAGGGGTTTTACAGATACGCAGTATTTT.

CDR3 loop: CASSSLSGGAGELFF. CDR3 nucleotide sequence: TGTGCCAGCAGCTCCCTTAGCGGGGGGGCCGGGGAGCTGTTTTTT. The chain is built from TRBV7-9 and TRBJ2-2, with 11 nucleotides matching TRBD2. The CDR3 runs to 15 residues. The germline V gene encodes CDR1 SEHNR and CDR2 FQNEAQ (reference sequence). The J segment lost 6 bases and the V segment lost 4 bases, leaving 4 bases of the junction unmatched.

The V call is TRBV30, the J call TRBJ2-7; 9 positions agree with TRBD1. V lost 1 base to trimming and J lost 2 bases; unmatched junction nucleotides: 6. This CDR3 contains 15 residues. Per the germline V gene, CDR1 is GTSNPN and CDR2 is SVGIG (reference sequence). CDR3 nucleotides: TGTGCCTGGAGTGACCGGGACAGGGCTACCTACGAGCAGTACTTC. Translation: CAWSDRDRATYEQYF.

This clone was counted a few times. V gene TRBV7-9 combines with J gene TRBJ1-4; 9 bases are shared with TRBD1. Germline V gives CDR1 SEHNR, CDR2 FQNEAQ (reference sequence). The trim removed 2 bases at V and 8 bases at J, leaving 6 bases unmatched. The CDR3 has 15 amino acids. The CDR3 loop is CASSLRTGEREKLFF. In DNA, the CDR3 is TGTGCCAGCAGCTTACGGACAGGGGAGAGGGAAAAACTGTTTTTT.

The chain combines TRBV29-1 with TRBJ2-7, with 8 bases lining up with TRBD1. The CDR3 consists of 12 residues. Looked up from germline, CDR1 is SQVTM and CDR2 is ANQGSEA. Trimming cost V 7 bases and J 2 bases; bases outside gene matches: 4. This CDR3 reads CSAGTGPYEQYF. Here the CDR3 DNA reads TGCAGCGCAGGGACAGGCCCCTACGAGCAGTACTTC.

The chain's CDR3 is CALDRGRPGYTF. DNA of the CDR3: TGTGCCTTGGACAGGGGGCGGCCGGGCTACACCTTC. The chain uses TRBV30 and TRBJ1-2; 11 nucleotides align to TRBD1. Germline lookup yields CDR1 GTSNPN and CDR2 SVGIG (reference sequence). After removal of 7 bases from V and 8 bases from J, the junction contained 6 bases not matched to a gene. The CDR3 extends over 12 amino acids.

The rearrangement uses TRBV9 and TRBJ2-5, with D possibly matching TRBD1 (5 bases). The ends were cut back, 0 bases at V and 1 base at J, with 13 bases in the middle. The germline gives CDR1 SGDLS, CDR2 YYNGEE. The CDR3 length is 16 residues. The CDR3 DNA reads TGTGCCAGCAGCGTAGCACCGGCACAGGCCCAAGAGACCCAGTACTTC. Translation: CASSVAPAQAQETQYF.

The chain employs TRBV18 and TRBJ1-1; maybe TRBD1 (6 bases). Per the germline V gene, CDR1 is KGHSH and CDR2 is LQKENI. There are 17 residues in the CDR3. Trimming shortened V by 2 bases and J by 2 bases, and 18 bases separated the two germline ends. The CDR3 reads CASSPYTRTATNTEAFF. CDR3 bases: TGTGCCAGCTCACCATACACCAGGACAGCTACCAACACTGAAGCTTTCTTT.

This clone is a singleton in its sample. The chain recombines TRBV28 with TRBJ2-1; D ambiguous. There are 15 residues in the CDR3. In germline, CDR1 is MDHEN, CDR2 SYDVKM. Trimming took off 3 bases at V and 0 bases at J, with 9 bases between the two ends. The CDR3 loop is CASSLVTFSYNEQFF. CDR3 coding DNA: TGTGCCAGCAGTTTGGTAACATTCTCCTACAATGAGCAGTTCTTC.

This rearrangement joins TRBV19 to TRBJ1-1; no clear D. CDR1 LNHDA and CDR2 SQIVND come from the germline V gene (reference sequence). The CDR3 extends over 15 amino acids. The V and J ends lost 8 bases and 0 bases respectively, with 16 bases between them. The chain's CDR3 is CASATGGRMNTEAFF. CDR3 DNA sequence: TGTGCCAGTGCGACGGGTGGAAGAATGAACACTGAAGCTTTCTTT.

The chain employs TRBV6-1 and TRBJ1-5; 9 bases agree with TRBD1. J gave up 4 bases and V 3 bases, and 1 base lay outside the gene matches. CDR1 MNHNS and CDR2 SASEGT come from the germline V gene. CDR3 length: 14 amino acids. The CDR3 is CASSEGTGNQPQHF. The DNA of the CDR3 is TGTGCCAGCAGTGAGGGGACAGGGAATCAGCCCCAGCATTTT.

The chain links TRBV27 to TRBJ1-1; no clear D. V was pared by 6 bases and J by 3 bases, with 14 bases between. The germline CDR1 and CDR2 sequences are MNHEY and SMNVEV (reference sequence). The CDR3 is made up of 14 amino acids. The CDR3 DNA reads TGTGCCAGCAGACCCTTTGAGGCAGACACTGAAGCTTTCTTT. This codes for CASRPFEADTEAFF.

The rearrangement links TRBV30 to TRBJ1-1, with 7 positions matching TRBD1. The CDR3 has 14 residues. Germline V CDR1 and CDR2: GTSNPN, SVGIG (reference sequence). Trimming at V came to 2 bases and at J to 0 bases, leaving 3 bases not matched to a gene. This chain's CDR3 is CAWSRDSLNTEAFF. The CDR3 DNA reads TGTGCCTGGAGTCGGGACAGCTTGAACACTGAAGCTTTCTTT. The whole variable domain, filled in from reference TRBV30 and TRBJ1-1, reads SQTIHQWPATLVQPVGSPLSLECTVEGTSNPNLYWYRQAAGRGLQLLFYSVGIGQISSEVPQNLSASRPQDRQFILSSKKLLLSDSGFYLCAWSRDSLNTEAFFGQGTRLTVV.